This TCR beta chain was documented in a study of T cells in Graves' hyperthyroidism and ophthalmopathy. Amplification of TCR beta CDR3 regions was performed using RNA transcripts as template. HTBI primers were the set used in a first-round RT-PCR of the TCR CDR3. TCRdb recomputed calls from the multiplex PCR reads with MiXCR, one row per CDR3 protein. Of 550,000 to 700,000 distinct CDR3 sequences detected, 35% to 55% appear once; the ten largest clones hold 15% to 20%. This clonotype has a count of ten or more. The CDR3 loop spans 13 amino acids. Germline V gene data show CDR1 as MNHEY and CDR2 as SMNVEV (reference sequence). V lost 5 bases, J lost 7 bases, and 14 bases lay in between.

The chain recombines TRBV27 with TRBJ1-2; tentatively, D is TRBD1 (5 bases). The specimen was peripheral blood or thyroid tissue (not recorded which). This receptor was taken from an adult woman with Graves' disease, either hyperthyroidism or ophthalmopathy (not recorded which). The CDR3 DNA is TGTGCCAGCAGTCCGGGGCACTTCGGTGGCTACACCTTC. It codes for CASSPGHFGGYTF.